This entry lists 30 T cell receptor beta chains sequenced from one sample in a study of T cell repertoires in cytomegalovirus infection. TCRdb reprocessed the reads via MiXCR and lists one record per CDR3 protein. The sample shows 350,000 to 500,000 distinct CDR3 sequences, approximately 31% of them seen only once. The sample comprised PBMCs. The source of these receptors is a human donor in good health (CMV status not recorded). Some clones in this sample may be carry-over from other donors' samples.

As regards this clonotype: In this CDR3 the conserved last residue, phenylalanine or tryptophan, is missing, so a read error is likely. The DNA is left out, because the CDR3 cannot be placed on it with certainty; the CDR3 is given as TCRdb lists it. This chain joins TRBV4-1 and TRBJ2-7; no DNA check was done on the table's D call, TRBD1. The CDR3 adds up to 16 amino acids, both ends counted. Germline lookup yields CDR1 MGHRA and CDR2 YSYEKL. The CDR3 loop is CASSQHSSGKSYEQCY.

Note on this clonotype: At one of its ends the junction is not consistent with the germline gene, which may arise from a read error. V usage is TRBV7-2 and J usage is TRBJ2-7; TRBD2 matches at 10 bases. This CDR3 spans 15 amino acids. Germline loops: CDR1 SGHTA, CDR2 FQGNSA. CDR3 in amino acids: CAISIIAGGDYEQSF. The CDR3 DNA reads as TGTGCCATCAGCATAATAGCGGGGGGCGACTACGAGCAGTCCTTC.

This clonotype came up many times. J is TRBJ2-7 and V is TRBV12-3 or TRBV12-4; the D call may be TRBD1 or TRBD2 (5 bases each). This CDR3 comprises 14 residues. Trimming took off 3 bases at V and 4 bases at J, with 13 bases between the two ends. The CDR3 bases are TGTGCCAGCAGTTTCTTAGGGACCACGTACGAGCAGTACTTC. Amino acid sequence: CASSFLGTTYEQYF.

The rearrangement joins TRBV28 to TRBJ1-1; the D is unclear. CDR1 and CDR2 (germline): MDHEN, SYDVKM. The CDR3 spans 13 residues. Trimming took 1 base from V and 4 from J, leaving 7 bases between them. This CDR3 is CASSLLSGTEAFF. CDR3 in DNA: TGTGCCAGCAGTTTATTGTCTGGCACTGAAGCTTTCTTT.

The chain has TRBV6-6 and TRBJ2-7, with D maybe TRBD2 (6 bases). The germline gives CDR1 MNHNY, CDR2 SVGAGI (reference sequence). Trimming took 2 bases from V and 6 from J, leaving 14 bases between them. This CDR3 is built from 14 residues. CDR3 nucleotides: TGTGCCAGCAGTTACCCTAGCGCCGTTCGCGAGCAGTACTTC. Protein sequence: CASSYPSAVREQYF.

Here the CDR3 reads CASSHGAGGSGEQYF. CDR3 in DNA: TGTGCCAGCAGCCACGGGGCGGGGGGCTCCGGCGAGCAGTACTTC. The chain joins TRBV6-1 to TRBJ2-7; TRBD2 agrees at 8 bases. Germline values: CDR1 MNHNS, CDR2 SASEGT. The CDR3 covers 15 residues. Losses at the gene ends were 6 bases for V and 6 bases for J; bases not matched to a gene: 13.

The chain couples TRBV6-1 to TRBJ1-1; no clear D. Germline CDR1 and CDR2: MNHNS and SASEGT. V gave up 0 bases and J gave up 13 bases, with 0 bases separating them. This CDR3 comprises 8 residues. The CDR3 spells CASSEAFF. As DNA, the CDR3 is TGTGCCAGCAGTGAAGCTTTCTTT.

This chain connects TRBV5-6 to TRBJ2-5; either TRBD1 or TRBD2 may fit D (5 bases each). The CDR3 spans 14 residues. Trimming left V 6 bases short and J 5 bases short, with 17 bases between. The germline gives CDR1 SGHDT, CDR2 YYEEEE. The chain's CDR3 is CASTLEGRAETQYF. CDR3 DNA: TGTGCCAGCACCCTTGAGGGGCGCGCGGAGACCCAGTACTTC.

V is TRBV28 and J is TRBJ2-7; 8 nucleotides match TRBD1. Germline CDR1 MDHEN, CDR2 SYDVKM. J lost 3 bases, V lost 3 bases, and 4 bases had no gene match. The CDR3 consists of 14 residues. CDR3 DNA: TGTGCCAGCAGTTTCCCAGGGGGCGGCTACGAGCAGTACTTC. This sequence encodes CASSFPGGGYEQYF. Full variable domain (remainder filled in from reference TRBV28 and TRBJ2-7): DVKVTQSSRYLVKRTGEKVFLECVQDMDHENMFWYRQDPGLGLRLIYFSYDVKMKEKGDIPEGYSVSREKKERFSLILESASTNQTSMYLCASSFPGGGYEQYFGPGTRLTVT.

This clonotype occurred a few times. This sequence joins TRBV19 and TRBJ1-5; 7 nucleotides line up with TRBD1. After removal of 6 bases from V and 6 bases from J, the junction contained 14 bases not matched to a gene. Germline V gene sequence: CDR1 LNHDA, CDR2 SQIVND (reference sequence). The length of the CDR3 is 16 residues. The CDR3 protein is CASRDRLKQVGQPQHF. The CDR3 coding sequence is TGTGCCAGTAGGGACAGGCTAAAGCAGGTTGGTCAGCCCCAGCATTTT.

This clonotype was picked up many times. This sequence joins TRBV6-1 and TRBJ2-7; possible D gene TRBD2, 5 bases. Germline V gene lookup returns CDR1 MNHNS and CDR2 SASEGT. The length of the CDR3 is 14 residues. V lost 4 bases and J lost 0, with 10 bases in between. CDR3 in DNA: TGTGCCAGCAGTGCAACGGACTTCTCCTACGAGCAGTACTTC. Encoded protein: CASSATDFSYEQYF.

The chain carries TRBV7-2 and TRBJ1-6, with a weak D call TRBD1 (5 bases). The CDR3 runs 16 residues. Germline values: CDR1 SGHTA, CDR2 FQGNSA. Trimming shortened V by 7 bases and J by 6 bases, and 19 bases separated the two germline ends. The CDR3 nucleotides are TGTGCCAGCATCTTTTACCCAGGGTCCCTTAATTCACCCCTCCACTTT. It encodes CASIFYPGSLNSPLHF.

This clonotype was observed a few times. The CDR3 is CASSLGSVSYEQYF. The CDR3 nucleotides read TGTGCCAGCAGCTTAGGGTCAGTTTCCTACGAGCAGTACTTC. V and J are TRBV7-2 and TRBJ2-7, with D unclear. This CDR3 comprises 14 residues. Trimming pared 1 base from V and 1 base from J, leaving 8 bases between. Germline lookup yields CDR1 SGHTA and CDR2 FQGNSA.

The chain combines TRBV6-5 with TRBJ1-3; D perhaps matches TRBD1 (6 bases). The CDR3 is 14 amino acids. Germline loops: CDR1 MNHEY, CDR2 SVGAGI. V shed 6 bases and J shed 0 bases, with 9 bases lying between them. The CDR3 protein is CASRQGSSGNTIYF. CDR3 nucleotides: TGTGCCAGCAGACAGGGTAGCTCTGGAAACACCATATATTTT.

The table lists this clonotype with many counts. The chain uses TRBV7-6 and TRBJ2-1, with 8 bases lining up with TRBD1. In germline, CDR1 is SGHVS, CDR2 FNYEAQ. The CDR3 runs 15 residues. V dropped 6 bases and J dropped 6; count of bases not matched to a gene: 10. CDR3 DNA: TGTGCCAGCAGTCCAGACAGGGGCCCGGGCAATGAGCAGTTCTTC. It specifies CASSPDRGPGNEQFF.

This clonotype was counted only a few times. The rearrangement uses TRBV19 and TRBJ1-2, with unresolved D. V was cut by 7 bases and J by 5 bases, with 11 bases left in between. The CDR3 runs to 12 residues. Germline V gives CDR1 LNHDA, CDR2 SQIVND (reference sequence). CDR3 DNA sequence: TGTGCCAGTAAGGAGGTCCCGTATGGCTACACCTTC. This translates into CASKEVPYGYTF.

The genes are TRBV12-3 or TRBV12-4 and TRBJ2-3; no firm D call. The V end lost 0 bases, the J end lost 0 bases, and 13 bases lay between the germline ends. The CDR3 runs 17 residues. The CDR3 sequence: CASSLALGETSTDTQYF. The CDR3 bases are TGTGCCAGCAGTTTAGCGTTAGGAGAAACTAGCACAGATACGCAGTATTTT.

The J gene is TRBJ2-5, the V gene TRBV6-6, with 7 positions matching TRBD1. This CDR3 spans 14 amino acids. V gave up 5 bases and J gave up 5 bases; unmatched junction bases: 8. Germline V lookup: CDR1 MNHNY, CDR2 SVGAGI (reference sequence). The CDR3 bases are TGTGCCAGCAGTCCCCACAGGGGCGGGGAGACCCAGTACTTC. This gives the protein CASSPHRGGETQYF.

Points on this clonotype: Relative to the germline gene, one junction end is altered; a read error may explain this. The V call is TRBV6-2 or TRBV6-3, the J call TRBJ1-1, with 8 positions matching TRBD1. The CDR3 is 14 amino acids. Germline loops: CDR1 MNHEY, CDR2 SVGEGT. The CDR3 sequence: CSSSYLLQGAEAFF. The CDR3 DNA reads as TGTTCCAGCAGTTACCTCCTTCAGGGGGCAGAAGCTTTCTTT.

The rearrangement links TRBV20-1 to TRBJ2-5; TRBD2 is a possible D gene (5 bases). Germline assignment: CDR1 DFQATT and CDR2 SNEGSKA (reference sequence). This CDR3 has 12 amino acids. V was clipped by 5 bases and J by 5 bases, with 12 bases between them. CDR3: CSAGGGWETQYF. CDR3 nucleotides: TGCAGTGCTGGAGGCGGGTGGGAGACCCAGTACTTC.

This clonotype was found many times. The gene calls are TRBV12-3 or TRBV12-4 and TRBJ1-1; 9 nucleotides agree with TRBD1. The CDR3 loop spans 14 amino acids. J gave up 8 bases and V 6 bases, and 10 bases lay outside the gene matches. CDR3 amino acids: CASRREQGAPEAFF. In DNA, the CDR3 is TGTGCCAGCAGACGTGAACAGGGGGCTCCCGAAGCTTTCTTT.

This chain joins TRBV7-2 and TRBJ2-7; possible D gene TRBD2, 5 bases. The V and J ends lost 0 bases and 2 bases respectively, with 17 bases between them. Germline V gives CDR1 SGHTA, CDR2 FQGNSA. The CDR3 is 17 residues long. CDR3 sequence reads: CASSLARVVDRTYEQYF. The DNA of the CDR3 is TGTGCCAGCAGCTTAGCGAGGGTTGTGGACCGCACCTACGAGCAGTACTTC.

This clonotype has only a few counts. The chain couples TRBV28 to TRBJ1-3; D unclear. Germline V gene sequence: CDR1 MDHEN, CDR2 SYDVKM. The V gene lost 2 bases and the J gene lost 0 bases, with 8 bases spanning the gap. This CDR3 is built from 15 residues. For the CDR3, the DNA is TGTGCCAGCAGTTTACTTGGGAGCTCTGGAAACACCATATATTTT. It encodes CASSLLGSSGNTIYF.

This clonotype occurred many times. This chain connects TRBV7-3 to TRBJ2-2, with TRBD1 as a possible D gene (6 bases). Germline CDR1 reads SGHTA; CDR2 reads FQGTGA. The CDR3 length is 15 residues. V was shortened by 6 bases and J by 3 bases, with 14 bases between the two germline ends. In DNA form, the CDR3 reads TGTGCCAGCAGAACGGTGGGGGCGGACACCGGGGAGCTGTTTTTT. As protein: CASRTVGADTGELFF.

With regard to this clonotype: Germline and junction disagree at one end, which may indicate a read error. The chain combines TRBV24-1 with TRBJ2-3, with a possible D match to TRBD1 (5 bases). This CDR3 is built from 18 residues. In germline, CDR1 is KGHDR, CDR2 SFDVKD. The CDR3 DNA is TGTGCCACCAGTGACCCAGTGTGGGGCGGCGTTAACACAGAGACGCAGTATTTT. Translation: CATSDPVWGGVNTETQYF.

V and J are TRBV20-1 and TRBJ2-5, with D possibly called TRBD1 or TRBD2 (5 bases each). The CDR3 consists of 15 residues. Germline CDR1 is DFQATT and CDR2 is SNEGSKA (reference sequence). V was shortened by 3 bases and J by 13 bases, with 27 bases between the two germline ends. In DNA, the CDR3 is TGCAGTGCTAGGAAAACAGGAGGTCCAAGAGATACAGGGTACTTC. Amino acid sequence: CSARKTGGPRDTGYF.

The V call is TRBV28, the J call TRBJ1-2; no firm D call. Germline CDR1 and CDR2: MDHEN and SYDVKM. The V end lost 4 bases, the J end lost 5 bases, and 20 bases lay between the germline ends. The CDR3 spans 16 residues. The CDR3 nucleotides read TGTGCCAGCAGTTACCTTTGGGTCGCCGGAGGGTATGGCTACACCTTC. The encoded protein is CASSYLWVAGGYGYTF.

This clonotype was counted between two and nine times. The gene calls are TRBV10-3 and TRBJ1-2; the D is unclear. Trimming cost V 10 bases and J 2 bases, with 17 bases left between them. Germline V gene lookup returns CDR1 ENHRY and CDR2 SYGVKD. The CDR3 is 14 amino acids. The CDR3 DNA reads TGTGCCACCCACATGGACCGTAGAAACTATGGCTACACCTTC. As protein: CATHMDRRNYGYTF.

As for this clonotype: This may arise from a read error, as a much more abundant clone is one base away. The CDR3 does not end in the conserved phenylalanine or tryptophan, so this is likely a read error. This chain connects TRBV5-1 to TRBJ2-1; D is ambiguous. V was shortened by 1 base and J by 5 bases, with 10 bases between the two germline ends. CDR3 length: 14 residues. Germline CDR1 is SGHRS and CDR2 is YFSETQ. CDR3 region: CASSLSSANNEQFL. In DNA, the CDR3 is TGCGCCAGCAGCTTGAGTTCCGCGAACAATGAGCAGTTCTTA.

The rearrangement links TRBV2 to TRBJ1-1; D is ambiguous. V was pared by 8 bases and J by 2 bases, with 6 bases between. Germline V gives CDR1 SNHLY, CDR2 FYNNEI. The CDR3 sequence is 11 residues long. This CDR3 is CASLQNTEAFF. Written as DNA, the CDR3 is TGTGCCAGCCTACAAAACACTGAAGCTTTCTTT.